The T cell receptor (beta chain) described here comes from a study of response to subunit inactivated influenza vaccine. TCRdb used MiXCR to reprocess the RT-PCR reads, holding one entry per CDR3 protein. This sample carries over 150,000 distinct CDR3 sequences, 7.5% to 10% of them seen once, and the ten largest clones take roughly 11%. The V gene's germline CDR1 is MNHEY and CDR2 SVGEGT. V lost 3 bases and J lost 0, with 12 bases in between. The CDR3 is 16 residues long. Sequenced material: non-naive T cells sorted from PBMCs, taken on the day of vaccination. This TCR derives from a man aged 50 or older who received an inactivated influenza vaccine. The chain joins TRBV6-2 or TRBV6-3 to TRBJ2-1, with D hard to call. The CDR3, as DNA: TGTGCCAGCAGTTATGGCGGCGGCTCCTCCTACAATGAGCAGTTCTTC. Residues: CASSYGGGSSYNEQFF.